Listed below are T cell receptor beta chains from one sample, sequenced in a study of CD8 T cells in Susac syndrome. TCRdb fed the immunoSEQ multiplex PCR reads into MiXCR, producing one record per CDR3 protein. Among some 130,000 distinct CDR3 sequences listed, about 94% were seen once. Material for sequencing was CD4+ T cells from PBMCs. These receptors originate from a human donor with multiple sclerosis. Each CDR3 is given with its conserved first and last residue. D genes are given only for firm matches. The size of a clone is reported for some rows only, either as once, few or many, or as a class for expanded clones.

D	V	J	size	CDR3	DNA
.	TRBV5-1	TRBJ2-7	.	CASSFLSGISYEQYF	TGCGCCAGCAGCTTCCTCTCGGGCATATCCTACGAGCAGTACTTC
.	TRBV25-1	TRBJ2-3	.	CAAQGETDTQYF	TGTGCCGCACAGGGAGAGACAGATACGCAGTATTTT
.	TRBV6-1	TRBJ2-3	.	CASSKRTDTQYF	TGTGCCAGCAGTAAACGCACAGATACGCAGTATTTT
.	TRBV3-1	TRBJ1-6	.	CASRRTDSPLHF	TGTGCCAGCAGGAGGACCGATTCACCCCTCCACTTT
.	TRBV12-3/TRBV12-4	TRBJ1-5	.	CASSLGGVREPQHF	TGTGCCAGCAGTTTAGGAGGGGTCCGGGAGCCCCAGCATTTT
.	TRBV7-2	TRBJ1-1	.	CASSFRVGDTEAFF	TGTGCCAGCAGCTTTAGGGTTGGCGACACTGAAGCTTTCTTT
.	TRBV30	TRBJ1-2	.	CAWTRPGTYGYTF	TGTGCCTGGACTCGACCCGGGACATATGGCTACACCTTC
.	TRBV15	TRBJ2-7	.	CATSRDASPPHF	TGTGCCACCAGCAGAGACGCCAGCCCTCCCCACTTC
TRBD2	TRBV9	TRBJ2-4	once	CASSALRVELANIAKNIQYF	TGTGCCAGCAGCGCCCTTCGGGTGGAACTAGCGAATATAGCCAAAAACATTCAGTACTTC
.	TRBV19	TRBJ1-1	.	CASSPIGVGTEAFF	TGTGCCAGTAGTCCCATCGGGGTAGGCACTGAAGCTTTCTTT
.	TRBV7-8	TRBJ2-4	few	CASSLRGMPAKNIQYF	TGTGCCAGCAGCTTAAGGGGCATGCCGGCCAAAAACATTCAGTACTTC
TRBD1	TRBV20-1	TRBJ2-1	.	CSARPIGQGTIEQFF	TGCAGTGCTAGACCCATCGGACAGGGAACCATTGAGCAGTTCTTC
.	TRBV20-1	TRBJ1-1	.	CSAVPPAANTEAFF	TGCAGTGCCGTTCCCCCAGCCGCGAACACTGAAGCTTTCTTT
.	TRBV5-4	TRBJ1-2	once	CASSLTGSDGYTF	TGTGCCAGCAGCTTGACAGGGAGCGATGGCTACACCTTC
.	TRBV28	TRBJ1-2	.	CASSLGGVRSNYGYTF	TGTGCCAGCAGCCTAGGGGGGGTGAGATCTAACTATGGCTACACCTTC
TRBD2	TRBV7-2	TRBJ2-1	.	CASLLAGGRNEQFF	TGTGCCAGCCTTCTAGCGGGGGGGCGAAATGAGCAGTTCTTC
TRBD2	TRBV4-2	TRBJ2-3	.	CASSQDLPLAGEVDTQYF	TGTGCCAGCAGCCAAGACCTCCCGTTAGCGGGGGAGGTAGATACGCAGTATTTT
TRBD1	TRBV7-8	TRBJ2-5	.	CASSLRGTEEETQYF	TGTGCCAGCAGCTTACGAGGGACAGAAGAAGAGACCCAGTACTTC
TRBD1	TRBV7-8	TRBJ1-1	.	CASSPDRAMDFF	TGTGCCAGCAGCCCCGACAGGGCAATGGATTTCTTT
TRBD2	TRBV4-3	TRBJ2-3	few	CASSQDWGGDTDTQYF	TGCGCCAGCAGCCAAGATTGGGGGGGGGACACAGATACGCAGTATTTT
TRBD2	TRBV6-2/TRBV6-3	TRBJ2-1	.	CASRTGTSMHEQFF	TGTGCCAGCAGAACCGGGACTAGTATGCATGAGCAGTTCTTC
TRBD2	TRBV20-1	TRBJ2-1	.	CSSLGGLAGYNEQFF	TGCAGCTCTCTCGGCGGACTAGCGGGATACAATGAGCAGTTCTTC
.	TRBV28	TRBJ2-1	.	CASSTGFLEQFF	TGTGCCAGCAGTACAGGGTTTCTTGAGCAGTTCTTC
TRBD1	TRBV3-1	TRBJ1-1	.	CASSQEFGTGLGNTEAFF	TGTGCCAGCAGCCAAGAATTCGGGACAGGGTTGGGAAACACTGAAGCTTTCTTT
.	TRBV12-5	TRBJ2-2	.	CASGLVPNTGELFF	TGTGCTAGTGGTTTGGTACCGAACACCGGGGAGCTGTTTTTT
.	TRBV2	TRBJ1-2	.	CASSVGASPNYGYTF	TGTGCCAGCTCGGTAGGGGCATCGCCGAACTATGGCTACACCTTC
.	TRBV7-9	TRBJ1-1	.	CASGLTWNTEAFF	TGTGCCAGCGGATTAACATGGAACACTGAAGCTTTCTTT
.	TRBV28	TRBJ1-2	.	CASSLVGAGAYGYTF	TGTGCCAGCAGTTTAGTGGGGGCAGGAGCCTATGGCTACACCTTC
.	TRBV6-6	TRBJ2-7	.	CASRGMWDFSSYEQYF	TGTGCCAGCCGGGGGATGTGGGACTTCTCCTCCTACGAGCAGTACTTC
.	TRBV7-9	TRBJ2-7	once	CASSGTPTYEQYF	TGTGCCAGCAGTGGGACACCGACCTACGAGCAGTACTTC
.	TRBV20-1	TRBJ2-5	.	CSASRPGGETQYF	TGCAGTGCTAGCCGTCCCGGGGGAGAGACCCAGTACTTC
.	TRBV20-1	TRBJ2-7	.	CSARPTSYEQYF	TGCAGTGCTCGTCCTACTAGTTACGAGCAGTACTTC
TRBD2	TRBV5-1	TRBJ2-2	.	CASMVLAGGNTGELFF	TGCGCCAGCATGGTCCTAGCGGGGGGCAACACCGGGGAGCTGTTTTTT
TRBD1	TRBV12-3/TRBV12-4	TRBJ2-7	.	CASSWDRRFYEQYF	TGTGCCAGCAGTTGGGACAGAAGGTTCTACGAGCAGTACTTC
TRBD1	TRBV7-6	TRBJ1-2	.	CASSLGQGRNGYTF	TGTGCCAGCAGCTTAGGACAGGGAAGGAATGGCTACACCTTC
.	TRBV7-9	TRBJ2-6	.	CASSQKDVLTF	TGTGCCAGCAGCCAGAAAGACGTCCTGACTTTC
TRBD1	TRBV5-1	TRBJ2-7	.	CASSLAPTGRTSYEQYF	TGCGCCAGCAGCTTGGCACCGACAGGGCGTACCTCCTACGAGCAGTACTTC
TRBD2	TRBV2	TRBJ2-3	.	CASRRAGDNRDTQYF	TGTGCCAGCAGAAGGGCGGGAGACAACCGAGATACGCAGTATTTT
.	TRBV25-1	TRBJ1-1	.	CASSATGLNTEAFF	TGTGCCAGCAGTGCCACAGGGTTGAACACTGAAGCTTTCTTT
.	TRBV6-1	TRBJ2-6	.	CASSGGSTGANVLTF	TGTGCCAGCAGTGGGGGGTCGACTGGGGCCAACGTCCTGACTTTC
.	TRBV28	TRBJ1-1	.	CASKRGAGTEAFF	TGTGCCAGCAAAAGGGGCGCGGGCACTGAAGCTTTCTTT
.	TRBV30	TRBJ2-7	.	CAWSLQHSYEQYF	TGTGCCTGGAGCTTACAGCACTCCTACGAGCAGTACTTC
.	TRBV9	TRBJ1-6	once	CASSVDVVSPLHF	TGTGCCAGCAGCGTAGATGTGGTTTCACCCCTCCACTTT
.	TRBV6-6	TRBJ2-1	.	CASSYLYEPFF	TGTGCCAGCAGTTACTTATACGAACCGTTCTTC
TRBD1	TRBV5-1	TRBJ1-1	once	CASKSTGGNTEAFF	TGCGCCAGCAAGTCGACAGGGGGCAACACTGAAGCTTTCTTT